This paragraph covers one T cell receptor (beta chain) sequence. The clone's antigen remains unknown. Per-base quality was not reported, and no clone a single base away is much larger than it. CDR1 and CDR2 are read off the germline V gene (reference sequence) as GTSNPN and SVGIG. Including cysteine and phenylalanine, the CDR3 has 14 amino acids. The read is trimmed to its CDR3 DNA, 42 bases read in frame from base 1. V and J lose 3 bases and 7 bases, and a span of 18 bases separates them. The cohort comprised fewer than 750 healthy bone marrow donors. Cohort members were all nominally healthy when sampled, although unrecorded immune exposures were likely present. The donor was CMV seropositive and was included in the group of some 290 seropositive cohort members. A peripheral blood sample was collected from each donor, and TCR beta sequencing was performed on peripheral blood mononuclear cells. Genomic DNA extraction from the blood cell samples was performed with the Qiagen DNeasy Blood Extraction Kit.

This sample stems from a study of cytomegalovirus exposure and HLA in healthy donors (dated by TCRdb to about 2017). About the full investigation: According to an earlier analysis of around 600 of the donors, 200 million or so T cells yielded some 110 million unique TCR beta sequences and 276 Gb of sequence data. An early release covering just under 650 HLA-typed donors comprised about 300 gigabases of sequencing data and tens of millions of unique TCR sequences. The genetic ancestry cluster associated with self-reported Caucasian donors included approximately 85% of the approximately 430 genotyped donors. The study was designed to test whether signatures of past pathogen exposure could be identified by cataloging public T cell receptors. Using immunosequencing, the study profiled T cell repertoires from 500 to 800 subjects and related those repertoires to cytomegalovirus serostatus. Along with the 666-subject first cohort, a separate validation cohort of over a hundred different subjects was used. To predict cytomegalovirus infection status, the study brought together high-throughput TCR immunosequencing, statistical association of individual TCRs with disease status, and machine learning. A later analysis re-examined previously published TCR beta repertoires from over 500 donors and added high-resolution HLA genotyping to investigate patterns of TCR occurrence. The later analysis used no new phenotypic data to find candidate immune exposures, relying instead on TCR beta sequences and their occurrence across donors. An earlier analysis of several hundred of the donors applied high-throughput TCR beta sequencing to assess whether each TCR beta V gene segment acted as functional or pseudogenic. Alongside the repertoire data, information on donor age, sex, ethnicity and CMV serostatus was compiled. In a later genetic analysis, genome-wide SNP genotypes for about 55% of the roughly 670 donors were used, and that subset was treated as a discovery cohort. All discovery cohort repertoires had been generated using a single sequencing platform. Class I and class II HLA loci were covered by the typing at four-digit resolution. Typing coverage differed by locus: A, B, C, DRB1 and DQB1 were typed in roughly 620-630 donors, DQA1 in roughly 510, DPA1 in nearly 610, and DPB1 in 472. Because of strong linkage in the cohort, 5 or 6 DR-DQ haplotypes were treated as single units for association and clustering. On average, around 230,000 unique TCR beta nucleotide sequences were sequenced per donor among about 400 genotyped donors of the cohort, with roughly a sixth of those sequences being non-productive.

The paper as a whole reports these results and caveats: An earlier analysis of around 540 of the donors showed that most TCR beta V segments appeared in productive rearrangements either about 87% or about 30% of the time, which broadly matched IMGT annotations. About 17 rarely observed V segments, including chromosome 9 orphons, were excluded from the earlier analysis of a few hundred of the donors because counts were too low. Compared with the approximately 670-donor mean, donors in an Asian-associated ancestry cluster had fewer N-insertions in productive TCRs, according to a later genetic analysis. HLA typing was unavailable for some donors at each locus, so association tests used only the typed subset. A further reported finding was that TCR beta sequences accurately predicted the HLA-A and HLA-B alleles for most subjects in the first cohort. A few of the identified cytomegalovirus-associated TCR beta chains were confirmed in vitro to be specific for cytomegalovirus antigens. Most TCR sequences were observed very rarely across donors, whereas some public TCRs were present in many individuals. In a later analysis, several top co-occurrence clusters were reported to appear linked to parvovirus B19, influenza, CMV and Epstein-Barr virus. Roughly uniform sequencing depth across donors was assumed in presence/absence analyses, although this assumption may not hold. A cluster of highly shared sequence variants was judged likely to be a technical artifact of the sequencing pipeline. In this cohort, only TCR beta chains were sequenced, and detectable features were limited by the absence of alpha or paired-chain data. In a later analysis, the rate of TCR association differed among HLA loci, with DRB1 alleles having the most associated TCRs and HLA-C alleles having the fewest. According to the authors, the approach could potentially be generalized to other disease states and immunological phenotypes. When HLA alleles, especially DR and DQ, strongly co-occurred, TCR associations were difficult to assign to individual alleles. CMV serostatus was the only immune exposure information available for the cohort. Linkage disequilibrium might explain the correlated functional status among segregating V segments, but an unknown experimental factor could not be ruled out. The study gave a list of under 200 TCR beta chains associated with cytomegalovirus. Because the 87-base-pair reads could not distinguish some IMGT-functional V segments, including TRBV6-2 and TRBV6-3, those segments were excluded. A later analysis found that HLA-associated TCR beta chains were more clonally expanded and had lower generation probabilities than equally common non-associated chains. In both the original and validation cohorts, the classifier was reported to diagnose cytomegalovirus status with high specificity and sensitivity. Specific HLA alleles were associated with 16,951 TCR beta sequences at a false discovery rate of 0.05 in a later analysis. In a later genetic analysis, a missense DCLRE1C variant was associated with V-gene and J-gene trimming of TCR beta chains, and the association was replicated in an independent cohort. According to a later analysis, most CMV-associated TCR beta chains appeared to be HLA-restricted, and the HLA associations seemed to be driven largely by CMV exposure.

Library construction relied on the immunoSEQ multiplex PCR assay. For the multiplex PCR, a mixture combining 60 forward primers for TCR Vbeta segments and 13 reverse primers for TCR Jbeta segments was used. Amplification of the CDR3 region of rearranged TCR beta genes was performed with a multiplex PCR assay on genomic DNA. Amplified TCR beta libraries were sequenced as 87-base-pair reads on the Illumina HiSeq System. As for the authors' bioinformatics: In a later analysis, 77 million or so unique TCR beta chains were counted across the roughly 700 repertoires, and approximately 11 million of these chains were shared by at least two donors. Raw reads were error-corrected and collapsed into unique sequences with a nearest-neighbor algorithm that merged closely related sequences to remove PCR and sequencing errors. To assign V, D and J gene segments, CDR3 sequences were aligned to IMGT reference sequences. For a sequence to be retained, a match of at least six nucleotides to both a V gene segment and a J gene segment was required. A rearrangement counted as productive if the CDR3 had no stop codons and remained in frame with V and J, and every other rearrangement counted as non-productive. Following IMGT convention, CDR3 was defined as the stretch from the second conserved V-encoded cysteine up to the conserved J-encoded phenylalanine. Sequences without an unambiguous match to a single V gene segment were excluded from the earlier analysis of almost 600 of the donors. An earlier analysis of fewer than 650 of the donors classified V segments as functional when productive rearrangements were above 56.7% and as segregating when the standard deviation between donors was above 5%. A statistical classification framework was developed to diagnose cytomegalovirus status using the catalog of TCR beta chain sequences. V and J gene assignment, in a later analysis, came from comparing TCR nucleotide sequences with IMGT/GENE-DB human TR gene sequences. The TCRdist pipeline was used in a later analysis to assign CDR3 sequences and most-parsimonious VDJ recombination scenarios. A later analysis defined each TCR beta chain by its CDR3 amino acid sequence plus V-gene family, and excluded reads lacking a unique V-gene family. To address suspected cross-contamination and a sequencing artifact, a later analysis removed around 600 highly shared, low-generation-probability nucleotide sequences. A later analysis calculated a clonal expansion index for each public chain from normalized within-repertoire ranks of inferred template counts. Generation probabilities in a later analysis came from a VDJ recombination model fitted to out-of-frame rearrangements, and those results were checked against IGoR. In a later analysis, hypergeometric tests were used to score TCR-TCR, TCR-HLA and TCR-CMV co-occurrence, with a repertoire-size bias correction applied to TCR pairs. To estimate false discovery rates, a later analysis permuted the HLA or CMV assignments 20 times. In a later analysis, co-occurring TCRs were grouped using DBSCAN, with TCRdist sequence similarity added in when clustering inside HLA-allele-positive subsets. Co-occurrence clustering excluded repertoires with fewer than 30,000 or more than 120,000 public chains, plus five with anomalous nucleotide sharing. Entries here come from immuneACCESS through TCRdb and include only in-frame sequences with V and J called. Some clones fail to appear in such tables; in the studies checked, an unresolved V gene covers under half of the shortfall, and the cause of the remainder is unknown. The V and J calls and clone size were taken over from that table, and D and trimming were inferred from the DNA. The sample table records roughly 120,000 clones; approximately 71% of these occur just once. 5.4% of the sample rests with the top ten.

This TCR derives from an older woman in good health and CMV-seropositive. Sequenced sample: PBMCs. The receptor chain draws on TRBV30 and TRBJ1-2; the D region possibly corresponds to TRBD1 (6 bases align). Read as DNA, the sequence is TGTGCCTGGAGGGAACAGGGAGCCTACGTTGGCTACACCTTC. This is translated as CAWREQGAYVGYTF.